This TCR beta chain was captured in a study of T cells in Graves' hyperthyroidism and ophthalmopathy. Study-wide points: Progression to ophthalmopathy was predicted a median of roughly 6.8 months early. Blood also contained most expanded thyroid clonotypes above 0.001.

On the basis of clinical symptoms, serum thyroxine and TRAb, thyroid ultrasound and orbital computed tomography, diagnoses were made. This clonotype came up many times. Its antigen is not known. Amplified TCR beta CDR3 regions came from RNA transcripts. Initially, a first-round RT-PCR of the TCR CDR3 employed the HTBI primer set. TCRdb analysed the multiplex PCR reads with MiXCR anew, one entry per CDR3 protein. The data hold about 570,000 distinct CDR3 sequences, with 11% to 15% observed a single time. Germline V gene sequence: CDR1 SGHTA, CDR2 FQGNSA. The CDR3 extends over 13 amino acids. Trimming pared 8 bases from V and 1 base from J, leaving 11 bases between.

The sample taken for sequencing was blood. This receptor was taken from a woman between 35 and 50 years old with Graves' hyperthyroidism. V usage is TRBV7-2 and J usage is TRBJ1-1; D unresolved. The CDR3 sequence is CASCRKTNTEAFF. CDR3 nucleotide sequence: TGTGCCAGCTGCCGAAAGACGAACACTGAAGCTTTCTTT.